The 25 T cell receptor beta chains in this list originate from one sample, sequenced in a study of T-cell memory formation after mild COVID-19. TCRdb used MiXCR to reprocess the 5' RACE reads, holding one entry per CDR3 protein. The sample yields about 560,000 distinct CDR3 sequences, around 17% seen once. The sequenced sample consisted of PBMCs or a T cell subset sorted from them (not recorded which). These receptors came from an adult woman who had mild COVID-19 (a few samples of this study predate the infection). Cell type and time point are not known.

This rearrangement joins TRBV11-2 to TRBJ2-1; TRBD1 matches at 9 bases. The CDR3 loop spans 18 amino acids. The junction had 13 bases not matched to a gene; V was cut back by 2 bases and J by 5 bases. Looked up from germline, CDR1 is SGHAT and CDR2 is FQNNGV. The CDR3 region has the DNA TGTGCCAGCAGCTTAAGGAGTGGACGACAGGGGGGAAACAATGAGCAGTTCTTC. It encodes CASSLRSGRQGGNNEQFF.

The chain employs TRBV6-5 and TRBJ2-2; D is perhaps TRBD2 (7 bases). V dropped 7 bases and J dropped 3 bases, with 12 bases sitting between them. The CDR3 totals 14 residues. Germline V gives CDR1 MNHEY, CDR2 SVGAGI. The CDR3 is CASNRGADTGELFF. The CDR3 coding sequence is TGTGCCAGCAATCGGGGGGCGGACACCGGGGAGCTGTTTTTT.

The chain uses TRBV20-1 and TRBJ2-3, with 10 bases that match TRBD2. The CDR3 runs 17 residues. The germline V gene encodes CDR1 DFQATT and CDR2 SNEGSKA (reference sequence). Trimming removed 3 bases from V and 4 bases from J; junction bases left unmatched: 13. CDR3 amino acids: CSASSSGGASRADTQYF. CDR3 DNA sequence: TGCAGTGCTAGCAGCAGCGGGGGGGCCAGTCGGGCAGATACGCAGTATTTT.

This clonotype showed up just a few times. This chain links TRBV6-5 with TRBJ2-3; maybe TRBD1 (5 bases). CDR1 and CDR2 (germline): MNHEY, SVGAGI. The CDR3 has 14 amino acids. V was trimmed by 6 bases and J by 0 bases, leaving 10 bases between them. The CDR3 protein is CASRTVSSTDTQYF. CDR3 nucleotide sequence: TGTGCCAGCAGGACAGTCTCTAGCACAGATACGCAGTATTTT.

This clonotype was counted a few times. CDR3 DNA: TGTGCCAGCACTATATACTCGGGGGGGCCCAATGAGCAGTTCTTC. It encodes CASTIYSGGPNEQFF. The chain is built from TRBV12-3 or TRBV12-4 and TRBJ2-1; TRBD2 matches 8 bases. This CDR3 comprises 15 residues. The ends lost 7 bases at V and 6 bases at J; junction bases unmatched: 11.

This clonotype occurred a few times. At one boundary the junction diverges from the germline segment, which might be a read error. The V gene is TRBV3-1, the J gene TRBJ2-1, with D uncertain. CDR1 is LGHDT, CDR2 YNNKEL, per germline (reference sequence). The CDR3 has 12 residues. Written as DNA, the CDR3 is TGTGCCAGCAGCCAAGATAAGGCCGTGAGGTACTTC. Its translation: CASSQDKAVRYF.

The chain recombines TRBV7-3 with TRBJ2-3; 8 positions agree with TRBD2. The CDR3 has 14 residues. V shed 5 bases, J shed 5 bases, and the junction held 6 bases outside the gene matches. CDR1 is SGHTA, CDR2 FQGTGA, per germline. The CDR3 sequence: CASSPGRDGDTQYF. The DNA of the CDR3 is TGTGCCAGCAGCCCCGGGAGGGATGGAGATACGCAGTATTTT.

V usage is TRBV7-9 and J usage is TRBJ1-2; 8 nucleotides match TRBD1. V shed 3 bases and J 4 bases; nucleotides not matched to a gene: 13. The CDR3 length is 17 residues. Germline CDR1 is SEHNR and CDR2 is FQNEAQ (reference sequence). The CDR3 spells CASSFLRRTGYVYGYTF. CDR3 nucleotides: TGTGCCAGCAGCTTTTTAAGGAGGACAGGGTACGTCTATGGCTACACCTTC.

This chain links TRBV7-8 with TRBJ2-7; 7 nucleotides match TRBD2. This CDR3 has 15 amino acids. Per the germline V gene, CDR1 is SGHVS and CDR2 is FQNEAQ. Trimming at V came to 6 bases and at J to 7 bases, leaving 15 bases not matched to a gene. The CDR3 region is CASSQVASSGLEQYF. The CDR3 DNA is TGTGCCAGCAGTCAAGTTGCGTCTAGCGGCCTGGAGCAGTACTTC.

This clonotype was seen a few times. In nucleotides, the CDR3 is TGTGCCAGCAGCCCTAGGGCCGTTCAGCCCCAGCATTTT. It yields the protein CASSPRAVQPQHF. The rearrangement joins TRBV12-3 or TRBV12-4 to TRBJ1-5; D not certain. V was shortened by 6 bases and J by 6 bases, with 12 bases between the two germline ends. This CDR3 comprises 13 residues.

This clonotype was seen once. V usage is TRBV7-9 and J usage is TRBJ2-1, with D perhaps matching TRBD2 (6 bases). This CDR3 spans 16 amino acids. Trimming left V 4 bases short and J 1 base short, with 14 bases between. Germline loops: CDR1 SEHNR, CDR2 FQNEAQ (reference sequence). The chain's CDR3 is CASSYTSFTSYNEQFF. The CDR3 DNA reads TGTGCCAGCAGCTATACTAGCTTCACTTCCTACAATGAGCAGTTCTTC.

The chain has TRBV29-1 and TRBJ1-2, with D unclear. Germline CDR1 is SQVTM and CDR2 is ANQGSEA. Trimming removed 1 base from V and 3 bases from J, with 9 bases in between. The CDR3 totals 13 residues. The CDR3 reads CSVEVVEDYGYTF. For the CDR3, the DNA is TGCAGCGTTGAAGTAGTCGAGGACTATGGCTACACCTTC.

This clonotype was counted once. The chain joins TRBV6-1 to TRBJ1-1; D unresolved. The CDR3 sequence is 12 residues long. Trimming removed 9 bases from V and 5 bases from J, with 13 bases in between. The V gene's germline CDR1 is MNHNS and CDR2 SASEGT. The CDR3 coding sequence is TGTGCCAGTACTCACTCGGGGACTGAAGCTTTCTTT. This translates into CASTHSGTEAFF.

This clonotype came up a few times. The rearrangement links TRBV12-3 or TRBV12-4 to TRBJ1-2; D gene ambiguous. The ends were cut back, 2 bases at V and 4 bases at J, with 8 bases in the middle. There are 13 residues in the CDR3. The CDR3 DNA reads as TGTGCCAGCAGTTTACCTGGGGTCTATGGCTACACCTTC. This translates into CASSLPGVYGYTF.

This chain connects TRBV24-1 to TRBJ1-2, with TRBD1 identical over 9 bases. Germline CDR1 is KGHDR and CDR2 is SFDVKD. The CDR3 has 15 amino acids. V shed 3 bases, J shed 10 bases, and the junction held 11 bases outside the gene matches. The DNA of the CDR3 is TGTGCCACCAGTGATGGTCCGCGGACAGGGGACCTCTACACCTTC. Translation gives CATSDGPRTGDLYTF.

This clonotype was counted between two and nine times. The gene calls are TRBV6-5 and TRBJ2-7; tentatively, D is TRBD2 (6 bases). V lost 4 bases and J lost 1, with 11 bases in between. Germline CDR1 and CDR2: MNHEY and SVGAGI. The CDR3 has 14 residues. In nucleotides, the CDR3 is TGTGCCAGCAGTTCACCTAGCGAGTCCTACGAGCAGTACTTC. It codes for CASSSPSESYEQYF.

CDR3 protein: CASSAPGQGAPGANVLTF. DNA for the CDR3: TGTGCCAGCTCAGCTCCGGGACAGGGGGCGCCTGGGGCCAACGTCCTGACTTTC. The chain joins TRBV18 to TRBJ2-6, with 12 bases identical to TRBD1. The ends lost 5 bases at V and 2 bases at J; junction bases unmatched: 7. This CDR3 contains 18 residues. Germline-derived CDR1 and CDR2 are KGHSH and LQKENI.

In its sample, this clonotype was seen a few times. The V and J genes are TRBV27 and TRBJ1-6; tentatively, D is TRBD1 (5 bases). V was pared by 7 bases and J by 9 bases, with 13 bases between. CDR1 is MNHEY and CDR2 is SMNVEV in the germline V gene (reference sequence). This CDR3 is built from 13 residues. The CDR3 DNA reads TGTGCCAGCAAGGTCGGGGGTACTTCACCCCTCCACTTT. It is translated as CASKVGGTSPLHF.

The V and J genes are TRBV24-1 and TRBJ2-5, with D possibly TRBD2 on 6 matching bases. V lost 3 bases, J lost 3 bases, and 7 bases lay in between. CDR1 KGHDR and CDR2 SFDVKD come from the germline V gene. This CDR3 comprises 13 residues. The CDR3 sequence is CATSDGGKETQYF. The CDR3 nucleotides read TGTGCCACCAGTGATGGAGGGAAAGAGACCCAGTACTTC.

V is TRBV6-6 and J is TRBJ1-1; possible D gene TRBD1, 5 bases. This CDR3 has 12 amino acids. Deletions cut 1 base from V and 11 bases from J, with 11 bases between. Germline V gene sequence: CDR1 MNHNY, CDR2 SVGAGI (reference sequence). The chain's CDR3 is CASSYWRDGAFF. The CDR3 nucleotides read TGTGCCAGCAGTTACTGGAGGGACGGGGCTTTCTTT.

This clonotype was picked up a small number of times. This sequence joins TRBV6-2 or TRBV6-3 and TRBJ2-7, with TRBD2 identical over 7 bases. Germline V gene sequence: CDR1 MNHEY, CDR2 SVGEGT. CDR3 length: 12 residues. Unmatched junction bases numbered 11, after V lost 10 bases and J lost 8 bases. The CDR3, as DNA: TGTGCCACTACTAAGGGGAGGGCCCAGCAGTACTTC. This codes for CATTKGRAQQYF.

This clonotype came up many times. The V call is TRBV6-5, the J call TRBJ2-7; TRBD1 aligns across 8 bases. J gave up 3 bases and V 6 bases, and 4 bases lay outside the gene matches. This CDR3 has 13 amino acids. Germline lookup yields CDR1 MNHEY and CDR2 SVGAGI. CDR3 protein: CASSPDRDYEQYF. The CDR3 bases are TGTGCCAGCAGCCCGGACAGGGACTACGAGCAGTACTTC.

This clonotype appeared a few times. The chain combines TRBV14 with TRBJ1-6; D not certain. The germline V gene has CDR1 SGHDN and CDR2 FVKESK. The CDR3 covers 13 residues. V was clipped by 1 base and J by 13 bases, with 11 bases between them. CDR3 sequence reads: CASSQVGRGPLHF. CDR3 in DNA: TGTGCCAGCAGCCAAGTCGGACGAGGGCCCCTCCACTTT.

The rearrangement joins TRBV4-3 to TRBJ2-3; TRBD1 aligns across 10 bases. The CDR3 has 16 residues. The V segment lost 0 bases and the J segment 8 bases; nucleotides outside the gene matches: 8. In germline, CDR1 is LGHNA, CDR2 YSLEER. The CDR3 loop reads CASSQDGRTGGGTQYF. The CDR3 DNA follows: TGCGCCAGCAGCCAAGATGGAAGGACAGGGGGTGGTACGCAGTATTTT.

This clonotype was counted only a few times. This chain uses TRBV2 with TRBJ2-1; maybe TRBD2 (6 bases). Trimming left V 0 bases short and J 4 bases short, with 13 bases between. Germline V lookup: CDR1 SNHLY, CDR2 FYNNEI. This CDR3 is 16 amino acids long. The CDR3 DNA is TGTGCCAGCAGTGAAGCTTGGCTAGCGAAGTACAATGAGCAGTTCTTC. This gives the protein CASSEAWLAKYNEQFF.